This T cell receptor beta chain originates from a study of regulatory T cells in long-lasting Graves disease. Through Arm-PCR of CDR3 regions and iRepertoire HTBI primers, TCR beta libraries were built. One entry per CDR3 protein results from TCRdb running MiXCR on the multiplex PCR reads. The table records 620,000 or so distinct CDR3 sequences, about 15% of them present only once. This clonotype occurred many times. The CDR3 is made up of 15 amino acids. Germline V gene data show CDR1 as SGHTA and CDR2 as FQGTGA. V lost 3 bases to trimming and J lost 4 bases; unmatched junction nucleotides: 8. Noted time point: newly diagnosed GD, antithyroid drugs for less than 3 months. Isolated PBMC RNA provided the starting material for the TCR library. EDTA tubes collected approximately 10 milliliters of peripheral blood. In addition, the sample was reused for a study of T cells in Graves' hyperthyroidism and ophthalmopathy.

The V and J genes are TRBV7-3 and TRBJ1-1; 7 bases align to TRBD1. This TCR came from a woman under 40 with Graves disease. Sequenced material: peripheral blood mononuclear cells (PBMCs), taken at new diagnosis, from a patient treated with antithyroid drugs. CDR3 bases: TGTGCCAGCAGCTTGGCAGGGGGTGGAATCACTGAAGCTTTCTTT. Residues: CASSLAGGGITEAFF.